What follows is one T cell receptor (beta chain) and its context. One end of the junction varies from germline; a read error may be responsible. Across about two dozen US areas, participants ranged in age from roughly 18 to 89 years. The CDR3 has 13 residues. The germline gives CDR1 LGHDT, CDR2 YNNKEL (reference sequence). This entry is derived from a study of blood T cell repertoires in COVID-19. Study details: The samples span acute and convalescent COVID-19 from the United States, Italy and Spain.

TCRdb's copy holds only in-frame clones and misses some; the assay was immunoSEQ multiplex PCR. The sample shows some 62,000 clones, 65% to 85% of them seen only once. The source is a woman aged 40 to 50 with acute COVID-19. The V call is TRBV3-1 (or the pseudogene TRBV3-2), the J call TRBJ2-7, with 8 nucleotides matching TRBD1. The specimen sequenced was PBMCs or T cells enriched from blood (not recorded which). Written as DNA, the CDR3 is TGTGCCAGCAGCCTCCGACAGGGGCGAACGATGGACTTC. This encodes CASSLRQGRTMDF.